Listed below are T cell receptor beta chains from one sample, sequenced in a study of OX40 agonist ivuxolimab in advanced cancers. Measured with immunoSEQ multiplex PCR; TCRdb has only the in-frame clones, and not every one. The profile shows more than 55,000 clones, approximately 85% of them singletons. This specimen consisted of CD4+ or CD8+ T cells sorted from blood, obtained in a trial of the OX40 agonist ivuxolimab. The receptors originated from an adult with an advanced solid tumor such as melanoma, head and neck, liver or kidney cancer. Both conserved end residues are part of each CDR3. Expanded clones get a size class; other rows say once, few or many, or leave the size out.

V gene: TRBV5-1
clone size: NA
J gene: TRBJ2-5
CDR3 protein: CASSFGSGQETQYF

V gene: TRBV9
clone size: NA
J gene: TRBJ2-5
CDR3 protein: CASSEIRGRETQYF

V gene: TRBV19
clone size: once
J gene: TRBJ2-1
CDR3 protein: CASSPLRAEGGSSYNEQFF

V gene: TRBV18
clone size: NA
J gene: TRBJ2-1
CDR3 protein: CASSTGLAGGPKGQFF

V gene: TRBV9
clone size: NA
J gene: TRBJ2-1
CDR3 protein: CASSVEARDYEQFF

V gene: TRBV7-9
clone size: NA
J gene: TRBJ1-5
CDR3 protein: CASSTGGNQPQHF

V gene: TRBV25-1
clone size: few
J gene: TRBJ2-1
CDR3 protein: CASSEIDSDEQFF

V gene: TRBV19
clone size: once
J gene: TRBJ2-7
CDR3 protein: CASSIEPGRYYEQYF

V gene: TRBV5-1
clone size: NA
J gene: TRBJ1-1
CDR3 protein: CASSLFGDGGTEAFF

V gene: TRBV27
clone size: NA
J gene: TRBJ1-4
CDR3 protein: CASGPRRTEPIANEKLFF

V gene: TRBV27
clone size: NA
J gene: TRBJ2-7
CDR3 protein: CASGSRDGIHEQYF

V gene: TRBV27
clone size: NA
J gene: TRBJ2-2
CDR3 protein: CASSRSGTSGYTGELFF

V gene: TRBV5-1
clone size: NA
J gene: TRBJ2-2
CDR3 protein: CASRLGGLQNTGELFF

V gene: TRBV27
clone size: NA
J gene: TRBJ1-4
CDR3 protein: CASRTGGIRTEKLFF

V gene: TRBV7-3
clone size: NA
J gene: TRBJ2-1
CDR3 protein: CASSSGLAGYNEQFF

V gene: TRBV27
clone size: NA
J gene: TRBJ1-5
CDR3 protein: CASSLTGDRAQPQHF

V gene: TRBV7-9
clone size: NA
J gene: TRBJ2-3
CDR3 protein: CASSLGRDRGTDTQYF

V gene: TRBV19
clone size: NA
J gene: TRBJ1-2
CDR3 protein: CASSISALGTGDGYTF

V gene: TRBV15
clone size: NA
J gene: TRBJ1-6
CDR3 protein: CATSDTTYNSPLHF

V gene: TRBV19
clone size: NA
J gene: TRBJ2-2
CDR3 protein: CASRGQTTGELFF

V gene: TRBV9
clone size: NA
J gene: TRBJ2-1
CDR3 protein: CASSPGGSLFF

V gene: TRBV27
clone size: NA
J gene: TRBJ2-7
CDR3 protein: CASRTPSGVTYEQYF

V gene: TRBV11-2
clone size: NA
J gene: TRBJ1-6
CDR3 protein: CASSLGNSGGSPLHF

V gene: TRBV5-1
clone size: NA
J gene: TRBJ2-7
CDR3 protein: CASSLDRNYEQYF

V gene: TRBV5-6
clone size: NA
J gene: TRBJ1-1
CDR3 protein: CASSPWTGFHTEAFF

V gene: TRBV18
clone size: NA
J gene: TRBJ2-7
CDR3 protein: CASSPGTGGDEQYF

V gene: TRBV11-1
clone size: NA
J gene: TRBJ2-7
CDR3 protein: CASSLLVQGGYEQYF

V gene: TRBV4-1
clone size: NA
J gene: TRBJ2-1
CDR3 protein: CASSKASSTNEQFF

V gene: TRBV6-6
clone size: NA
J gene: TRBJ2-1
CDR3 protein: CASSPVQGDYNEQFF

V gene: TRBV5-4
clone size: NA
J gene: TRBJ1-3
CDR3 protein: CASSLQPPGTGGSGNTIYF

V gene: TRBV7-6
clone size: NA
J gene: TRBJ1-4
CDR3 protein: CASSLGTEVIKNEKLFF

V gene: TRBV4-1
clone size: NA
J gene: TRBJ1-1
CDR3 protein: CASKHSRGTTEAFF

V gene: TRBV18
clone size: NA
J gene: TRBJ2-7
CDR3 protein: CASSPSADSYEQYF

V gene: TRBV23-1
clone size: NA
J gene: TRBJ2-3
CDR3 protein: CASSQPPEGSSTDTQYF

V gene: TRBV27
clone size: NA
J gene: TRBJ2-1
CDR3 protein: CASSFGGGGNEQFF